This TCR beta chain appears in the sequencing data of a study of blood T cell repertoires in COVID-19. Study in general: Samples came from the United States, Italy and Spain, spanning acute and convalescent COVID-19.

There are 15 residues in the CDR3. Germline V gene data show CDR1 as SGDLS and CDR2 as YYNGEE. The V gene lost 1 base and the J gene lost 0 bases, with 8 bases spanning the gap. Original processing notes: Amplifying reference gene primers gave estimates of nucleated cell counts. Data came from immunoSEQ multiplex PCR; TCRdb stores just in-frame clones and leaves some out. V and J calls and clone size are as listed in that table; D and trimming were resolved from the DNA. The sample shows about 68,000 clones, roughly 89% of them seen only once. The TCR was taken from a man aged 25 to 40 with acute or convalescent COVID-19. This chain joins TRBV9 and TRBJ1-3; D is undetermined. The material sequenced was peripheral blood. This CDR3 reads CASSVTGDSGNTIYF. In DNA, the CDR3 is TGTGCCAGCAGCGTAACCGGAGACTCTGGAAACACCATATATTTT.